This T cell receptor (beta chain) was sequenced in a study of cytomegalovirus exposure and HLA in healthy donors. Overall study results and limits: Using the classifier, cytomegalovirus status was reportedly diagnosed with high specificity and sensitivity. In vitro checks showed that a few CMV-associated chains really do target CMV antigens.

V lost 2 bases and J lost 5; bases outside the gene matches: 6. Germline V gives CDR1 MNHNS, CDR2 SASEGT. CDR3 length: 15 amino acids. Primers: 60 Vbeta forward and 13 Jbeta reverse. The repertoire was sequenced with immunoSEQ multiplex PCR; TCRdb's copy has only in-frame clones and lacks some. The sample records 120,000 to 150,000 clones, about 75% being singletons. A note on this clone: Its antigen is undetermined.

The clonotype was recovered from a man between 40 and 49 years old in good health and CMV-seronegative. Sequenced input: PBMCs. The V call is TRBV6-1, the J call TRBJ1-5; 7 nucleotides match TRBD1. In DNA, the CDR3 is TGTGCCAGCAGTGAACAGACAGGGCTGGATCAGCCCCAGCATTTT. As protein: CASSEQTGLDQPQHF.